This T cell receptor beta chain emerged from a study of T cell clonality in common variable immunodeficiency. Regarding the study as a whole: Shared TCRbeta clones were fewer between CVID subjects than controls.

Germline V lookup: CDR1 SNHLY, CDR2 FYNNEI. Trimming cost V 6 bases and J 7 bases; bases outside gene matches: 10. The CDR3 is made up of 16 amino acids. As for this clone: The antigen remains undetermined. Coverage ceases 3 residues before the CDR3 finishes, and the germline J gene fills in the end.

This table comes from immunoSEQ multiplex PCR, and its TCRdb copy is limited to in-frame clones, with some not included. The repertoire has around 60,000 clones, none seen only once; the ten largest take 1.5% to 2%. The receptor was isolated from a person between 18 and 70 years old in good health. This rearrangement joins TRBV2 to TRBJ1-6; TRBD1 aligns across 9 bases. The sequencing input was peripheral blood mononuclear cells. The CDR3 loop reads CASRGDRVSYNSPLHF. CDR3 bases read: TGTGCCAGCAGAGGGGACAGGGTATCATACAATTCACCC.